The 29 T cell receptor beta chains in this list originate from one sample, sequenced in a study of CD8+ T cells in alopecia areata. As for treatment: oral pan-JAK inhibitor, 5-10 mg twice daily. TCR sequencing used cDNA made by reverse transcription of extracted RNA. Clones were sequenced by immunoSEQ multiplex PCR, and TCRdb holds only the in-frame ones, with some missing. Among about 140,000 clones listed, 70% to 90% were seen once. The input for sequencing was CD8+ T cells sorted from blood, taken at week 4, from a patient treated with tofacitinib. These receptor sequences come from a human donor with alopecia areata.

The chain couples TRBV6-5 to TRBJ2-5; D call uncertain. Trimming removed 6 bases at V and 2 bases at J, with 7 bases between. Per germline, CDR1 MNHEY and CDR2 SVGAGI. The CDR3 has 12 residues. CDR3 nucleotide sequence: TGTGCCAGCAGGGGCCTTCAAGAGACCCAGTACTTC. This encodes CASRGLQETQYF.

The chain is built from TRBV9 and TRBJ1-2; unclear D gene. Trimming took 0 bases from V and 1 from J, leaving 10 bases between them. Germline values: CDR1 SGDLS, CDR2 YYNGEE. The CDR3 is 15 amino acids. CDR3 amino acids: CASSVGRTVNYGYTF. The CDR3 nucleotides read TGTGCCAGCAGCGTAGGGCGGACTGTTAACTATGGCTACACCTTC. Filled out from reference TRBV9 and TRBJ1-2, the complete variable domain reads DSGVTQTPKHLITATGQRVTLRCSPRSGDLSVYWYQQSLDQGLQFLIQYYNGEERAKGNILERFSAQQFPDLHSELNLSSLELGDSALYFCASSVGRTVNYGYTFGSGTRLTVV.

The V gene is TRBV29-1, the J gene TRBJ2-3; D is unclear. CDR1 SQVTM and CDR2 ANQGSEA come from the germline V gene. The CDR3 length is 10 residues. V dropped 7 bases and J dropped 8 bases, with 10 bases sitting between them. CDR3 in amino acids: CSDGSSTQYF. CDR3 nucleotide sequence: TGCAGCGACGGGTCCTCTACGCAGTATTTT.

The chain couples TRBV30 to TRBJ1-1, with TRBD1 identical over 8 bases. The CDR3 is 12 residues long. CDR1 and CDR2 (germline): GTSNPN, SVGIG (reference sequence). The trim removed 4 bases at V and 4 bases at J, leaving 2 bases unmatched. CDR3 sequence reads: CAWIQGATEAFF. CDR3 bases: TGTGCCTGGATTCAGGGGGCCACTGAAGCTTTCTTT.

The J gene is TRBJ2-7, the V gene TRBV14; the match to TRBD2 covers 7 bases. This CDR3 is 15 amino acids long. After removal of 0 bases from V and 2 bases from J, the junction contained 4 bases not matched to a gene. Germline V CDR1 and CDR2: SGHDN, FVKESK. The DNA of the CDR3 is TGTGCCAGCAGCCAAGAAAGCGGGAAAGCCTACGAGCAGTACTTC. This translates into CASSQESGKAYEQYF. The variable domain in full, completed from reference TRBV14 and TRBJ2-7, reads EAGVTQFPSHSVIEKGQTVTLRCDPISGHDNLYWYRRVMGKEIKFLLHFVKESKQDESGMPNNRFLAERTGGTYSTLKVQPAELEDSGVYFCASSQESGKAYEQYFGPGTRLTVT.

This rearrangement joins TRBV29-1 to TRBJ2-7; D possibly uses TRBD1 or TRBD2 (5 bases each). The CDR3 consists of 14 residues. Per germline, CDR1 SQVTM and CDR2 ANQGSEA. The V gene lost 0 bases and the J gene lost 2 bases, with 11 bases spanning the gap. The CDR3 is CSVEDTGQTYEQYF. The DNA of the CDR3 is TGCAGCGTTGAAGATACGGGGCAAACCTACGAGCAGTACTTC.

CDR3 DNA sequence: TGTGCCAGCAGTTTGGCCAACCCGGGGCCCCAGTACTTC. Translated: CASSLANPGPQYF. V usage is TRBV6-1 and J usage is TRBJ2-5, with D tentatively TRBD1 or TRBD2 (5 bases each). V gave up 5 bases and J gave up 9 bases, with 16 bases separating them. Germline V gene sequence: CDR1 MNHNS, CDR2 SASEGT. The CDR3 is 13 residues long.

As DNA, the CDR3 is TGTGCCAGCAGCTCCAAGTTCGACATTCAGTACTTC. Translated: CASSSKFDIQYF. J is TRBJ2-4 and V is TRBV7-9, with no clear D. Germline V gene lookup returns CDR1 SEHNR and CDR2 FQNEAQ (reference sequence). This CDR3 region has 12 residues. The V end was cut by 4 bases, the J end by 8 bases, with 9 bases between.

The chain combines TRBV29-1 with TRBJ1-4, with a possible D match to TRBD1 (6 bases). V was trimmed by 6 bases and J by 4 bases, leaving 15 bases between them. This CDR3 region has 14 residues. Germline values: CDR1 SQVTM, CDR2 ANQGSEA. CDR3 sequence reads: CSVIQGESNEKLFF. In DNA form, the CDR3 reads TGCAGCGTGATACAGGGAGAGAGTAATGAAAAACTGTTTTTT.

The chain combines TRBV5-4 with TRBJ1-2, with unresolved D. Germline V gene sequence: CDR1 SGHNT, CDR2 YYREEE (reference sequence). The ends were cut back, 0 bases at V and 0 bases at J, with 12 bases in the middle. The CDR3 is 16 amino acids. The CDR3 here is CASSLVVVWANYGYTF. Here the CDR3 DNA reads TGTGCCAGCAGCTTGGTCGTCGTCTGGGCTAACTATGGCTACACCTTC. Using reference TRBV5-4 and TRBJ1-2 for the parts outside the CDR3, the full variable domain is ETGVTQSPTHLIKTRGQQVTLRCSSQSGHNTVSWYQQALGQGPQFIFQYYREEENGRGNFPPRFSGLQFPNYSSELNVNALELDDSALYLCASSLVVVWANYGYTFGSGTRLTVV.

The chain carries TRBV7-9 and TRBJ1-4, with no clear D. Looked up from germline, CDR1 is SEHNR and CDR2 is FQNEAQ (reference sequence). The V end lost 8 bases, the J end lost 11 bases, and 15 bases lay between the germline ends. The CDR3 has 12 amino acids. CDR3 coding DNA: TGTGCCAGCCGAGAGGAGGGAAAGAAACTGTTTTTT. It translates to CASREEGKKLFF.

This chain connects TRBV29-1 to TRBJ2-1, with 12 bases matching TRBD2. V was pared by 5 bases and J by 3 bases, with 8 bases of the junction left unmatched. The germline CDR1 and CDR2 sequences are SQVTM and ANQGSEA. This CDR3 region has 16 residues. Here the CDR3 reads CSVPSSGGAIYNEQFF. CDR3 in DNA: TGCAGCGTTCCTTCTAGCGGGGGGGCCATCTACAATGAGCAGTTCTTC.

Points on this clone: Mismatch with germline at one junction end may stem from a read error. This chain connects TRBV6-1 to TRBJ2-7, with TRBD2 as a possible D gene (5 bases). The CDR3 extends over 17 amino acids. Germline V gene lookup returns CDR1 MNHNS and CDR2 SASEGT. The CDR3 loop is CASSGPGSHGDSDEQYF. The CDR3 coding sequence is TGTGCCAGCAGTGGGCCGGGATCCCATGGCGACTCCGACGAGCAGTACTTC.

The V and J genes are TRBV29-1 and TRBJ2-3, with 8 bases matching TRBD2. The ends lost 4 bases at V and 1 base at J; junction bases unmatched: 4. CDR3 length equals 14 residues. Germline values: CDR1 SQVTM, CDR2 ANQGSEA. The CDR3 loop is CSVVSGKRTDTQYF. The CDR3 DNA follows: TGCAGCGTTGTTAGCGGGAAACGCACAGATACGCAGTATTTT.

V is TRBV5-1 and J is TRBJ1-2; 7 nucleotides agree with TRBD1. V shed 4 bases, J shed 0 bases, and the junction held 12 bases outside the gene matches. Germline assignment: CDR1 SGHRS and CDR2 YFSETQ. The CDR3 runs to 17 residues. DNA for the CDR3: TGCGCCAGCAGCCCAACCCCGGACAGGCCAGCTAACTATGGCTACACCTTC. As protein: CASSPTPDRPANYGYTF.

V and J are TRBV6-5 and TRBJ2-3; 8 bases line up with TRBD1. Germline loops: CDR1 MNHEY, CDR2 SVGAGI. The ends lost 3 bases at V and 2 bases at J; junction bases unmatched: 4. The CDR3 length is 15 residues. The CDR3 DNA is TGTGCCAGCAGTTATCGACAGGGGCACACAGATACGCAGTATTTT. Translating it yields CASSYRQGHTDTQYF.

This clone was detected only once. The chain uses TRBV4-1 and TRBJ2-7; D unclear. Germline V lookup: CDR1 MGHRA, CDR2 YSYEKL. Between the trimmed V and J ends, which lost 2 bases and 4 bases, there was a span of 12 bases. CDR3 length equals 14 residues. The CDR3 DNA reads as TGCGCCAGCAGCCAACTCGGAACTCGGTACGAGCAGTACTTC. Its translation: CASSQLGTRYEQYF.

V is TRBV7-9 and J is TRBJ2-2; TRBD1 is a possible D gene (5 bases). Germline assignment: CDR1 SEHNR and CDR2 FQNEAQ (reference sequence). This CDR3 comprises 14 residues. Between the trimmed V and J ends, which lost 4 bases and 5 bases, there was a span of 11 bases. CDR3 DNA sequence: TGTGCCAGCAGCTCAACCCCAGGGACCGGGGAGCTGTTTTTT. As protein: CASSSTPGTGELFF. The entire variable domain, with the rest obtained from reference TRBV7-9 and TRBJ2-2, is as follows: DTGVSQNPRHKITKRGQNVTFRCDPISEHNRLYWYRQTLGQGPEFLTYFQNEAQLEKSRLLSDRFSAERPKGSFSTLEIQRTEQGDSAMYLCASSSTPGTGELFFGEGSRLTVL.

This clone came up once. The chain joins TRBV29-1 to TRBJ2-5; 11 bases line up with TRBD2. This CDR3 has 17 residues. Germline V gives CDR1 SQVTM, CDR2 ANQGSEA. V gave up 4 bases and J gave up 1 base; unmatched junction bases: 11. CDR3 sequence: CSVGPGLADVFQETQYF. The CDR3 coding sequence is TGCAGCGTTGGCCCGGGACTAGCGGACGTCTTCCAAGAGACCCAGTACTTC.

Notes on this clone: Other nucleotide sequences in the sample specify the same CDR3. V is TRBV5-1 and J is TRBJ2-7, with a possible D match to TRBD1 (5 bases). Trimming left V 2 bases short and J 0 bases short, with 9 bases between. Germline CDR1 SGHRS, CDR2 YFSETQ. CDR3 size: 14 residues. CDR3 DNA: TGCGCCAGCAGCTTCGGCACAGGCTCCTACGAGCAGTACTTC. Its translation: CASSFGTGSYEQYF. Supplemented by reference TRBV5-1 and TRBJ2-7, the full variable domain reads KAGVTQTPRYLIKTRGQQVTLSCSPISGHRSVSWYQQTPGQGLQFLFEYFSETQRNKGNFPGRFSGRQFSNSRSEMNVSTLELGDSALYLCASSFGTGSYEQYFGPGTRLTVT.

This chain links TRBV5-6 with TRBJ2-1; D possibly corresponds to TRBD2 (5 bases). The CDR3 totals 16 residues. The V end was cut by 0 bases, the J end by 8 bases, with 18 bases between. Germline CDR1 and CDR2: SGHDT and YYEEEE. The CDR3 sequence: CASSLASLRLEDEQFF. As DNA, the CDR3 is TGTGCCAGCAGCTTGGCAAGTCTAAGGTTGGAGGATGAGCAGTTCTTC.

The V gene is TRBV11-1, the J gene TRBJ2-5, with TRBD1 matching 9 bases. This CDR3 is 15 amino acids long. Trimming removed 1 base from V and 4 bases from J; junction bases left unmatched: 4. From germline, CDR1 is SGHAT and CDR2 FQDESV (reference sequence). The CDR3 sequence: CASSLVTGGLETQYF. CDR3 in DNA: TGTGCCAGCAGCTTAGTCACAGGGGGCCTAGAGACCCAGTACTTC.

The chain recombines TRBV15 with TRBJ2-2; D gene ambiguous. CDR1 is LNHNV, CDR2 YYDKDF, per germline (reference sequence). CDR3 length equals 13 residues. V lost 2 bases to trimming and J lost 2 bases, with 3 bases between them. The CDR3 spells CATSRSNTGELFF. The CDR3 DNA sequence: TGTGCCACCAGCAGATCAAACACCGGGGAGCTGTTTTTT.

The genes are TRBV4-1 and TRBJ2-2; TRBD2 matches 8 bases. Germline trimming cut 0 bases from V and 6 bases from J; bases unmatched to any gene: 9. The CDR3 sequence is 17 residues long. Germline CDR1 MGHRA, CDR2 YSYEKL. The CDR3 reads CASSQEPRRGVAGELFF. The CDR3 bases are TGCGCCAGCAGCCAAGAGCCACGGCGGGGGGTTGCCGGGGAGCTGTTTTTT.

The gene calls are TRBV6-6 and TRBJ1-1, with TRBD1 matching over 9 bases. Germline V gene data show CDR1 as MNHNY and CDR2 as SVGAGI (reference sequence). The CDR3 is made up of 16 amino acids. With 6 bases clipped from V and 3 bases from J, the junction kept 11 bases outside the gene matches. The CDR3 here is CASSKTRTGVDTEAFF. DNA of the CDR3: TGTGCCAGCAGCAAAACTCGGACAGGGGTCGACACTGAAGCTTTCTTT.

The genes are TRBV19 and TRBJ1-1; D uncertain. Germline CDR1 is LNHDA and CDR2 is SQIVND (reference sequence). V lost 5 bases and J 0 bases, leaving 7 bases between the germline ends. CDR3 length: 13 amino acids. CDR3 bases: TGTGCCAGTAGTCCAACCCTGAACACTGAAGCTTTCTTT. Its protein product is CASSPTLNTEAFF.

This chain connects TRBV4-1 to TRBJ2-3; D is ambiguous. The CDR3 extends over 12 amino acids. V lost 3 bases and J 1 base, leaving 2 bases between the germline ends. Per germline, CDR1 MGHRA and CDR2 YSYEKL. DNA for the CDR3: TGCGCCAGCAGCCATGGCACAGATACGCAGTATTTT. This encodes CASSHGTDTQYF.

The genes are TRBV27 and TRBJ1-1; D is unclear. The V end lost 2 bases, the J end lost 7 bases, and 11 bases lay between the germline ends. Germline lookup yields CDR1 MNHEY and CDR2 SMNVEV (reference sequence). The CDR3 runs to 13 residues. The CDR3 nucleotides are TGTGCCAGCAGTTTAGTGTGGACGGATGAAGCTTTCTTT. Translated, it gives CASSLVWTDEAFF.

This clone was seen once. In DNA form, the CDR3 reads TGTGCCTGGAGTGTAGCCCACGAGCAGTACTTC. This gives the protein CAWSVAHEQYF. The chain is built from TRBV30 and TRBJ2-7, with unresolved D. Germline V gene data show CDR1 as GTSNPN and CDR2 as SVGIG (reference sequence). The V and J ends lost 0 bases and 5 bases respectively, with 5 bases between them. This CDR3 comprises 11 residues.